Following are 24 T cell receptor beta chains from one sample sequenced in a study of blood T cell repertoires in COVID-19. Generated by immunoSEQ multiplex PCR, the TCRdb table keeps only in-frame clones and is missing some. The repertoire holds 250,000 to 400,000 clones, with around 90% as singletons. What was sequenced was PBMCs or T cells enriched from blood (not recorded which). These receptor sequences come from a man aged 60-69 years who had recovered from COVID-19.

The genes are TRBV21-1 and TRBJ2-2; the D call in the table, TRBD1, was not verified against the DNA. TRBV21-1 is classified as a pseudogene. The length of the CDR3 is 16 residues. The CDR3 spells CASSTRTGGYTGELFF. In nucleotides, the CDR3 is TGTGCCAGCAGCACGCGGACAGGGGGCTACACCGGGGAGCTGTTTTTT.

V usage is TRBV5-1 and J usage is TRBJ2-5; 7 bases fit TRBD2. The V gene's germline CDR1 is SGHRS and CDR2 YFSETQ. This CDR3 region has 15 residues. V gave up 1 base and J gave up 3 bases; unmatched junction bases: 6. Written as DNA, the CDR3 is TGCGCCAGCAGCTTGTTTGGGGCGGGAGAAGAGACCCAGTACTTC. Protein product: CASSLFGAGEETQYF.

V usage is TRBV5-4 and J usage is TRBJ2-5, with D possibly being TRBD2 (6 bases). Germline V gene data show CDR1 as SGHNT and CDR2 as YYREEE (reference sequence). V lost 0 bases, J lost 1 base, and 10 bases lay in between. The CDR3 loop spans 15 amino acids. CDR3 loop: CASSLGGAGQETQYF. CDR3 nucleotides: TGTGCCAGCAGCTTGGGCGGGGCCGGCCAAGAGACCCAGTACTTC.

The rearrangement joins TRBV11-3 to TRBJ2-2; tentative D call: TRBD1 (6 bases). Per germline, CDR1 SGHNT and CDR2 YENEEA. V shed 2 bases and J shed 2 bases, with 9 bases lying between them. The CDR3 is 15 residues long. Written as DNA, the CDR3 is TGTGCCAGCAGCTTATCGGGACACAACACCGGGGAGCTGTTTTTT. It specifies CASSLSGHNTGELFF.

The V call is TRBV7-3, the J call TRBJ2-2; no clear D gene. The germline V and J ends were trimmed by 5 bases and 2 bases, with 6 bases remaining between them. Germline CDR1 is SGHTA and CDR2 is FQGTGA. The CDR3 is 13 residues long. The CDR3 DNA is TGTGCCAGCAGCCTCTCTAACACCGGGGAGCTGTTTTTT. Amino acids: CASSLSNTGELFF.

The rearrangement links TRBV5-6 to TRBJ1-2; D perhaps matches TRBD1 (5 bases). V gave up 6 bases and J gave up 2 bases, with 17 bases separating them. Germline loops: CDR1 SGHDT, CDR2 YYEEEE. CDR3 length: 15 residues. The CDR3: CASTRTNPINYGYTF. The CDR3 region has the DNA TGTGCCAGCACCAGGACAAATCCTATAAACTATGGCTACACCTTC.

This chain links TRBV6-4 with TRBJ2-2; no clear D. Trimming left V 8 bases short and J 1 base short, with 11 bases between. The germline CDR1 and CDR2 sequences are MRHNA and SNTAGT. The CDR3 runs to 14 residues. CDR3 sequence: CASQKEMNTGELFF. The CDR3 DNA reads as TGTGCCAGCCAAAAAGAGATGAACACCGGGGAGCTGTTTTTT.

In DNA, the CDR3 is TGTGCCAGCAGTAGACAGGATACCGGGGAGCTGTTTTTT. As protein: CASSRQDTGELFF. J is TRBJ2-2 and V is TRBV27; weak D call: TRBD1 (6 bases). Germline CDR1 is MNHEY and CDR2 is SMNVEV (reference sequence). The CDR3 is 13 residues long. V lost 5 bases and J 5 bases, leaving 9 bases between the germline ends.

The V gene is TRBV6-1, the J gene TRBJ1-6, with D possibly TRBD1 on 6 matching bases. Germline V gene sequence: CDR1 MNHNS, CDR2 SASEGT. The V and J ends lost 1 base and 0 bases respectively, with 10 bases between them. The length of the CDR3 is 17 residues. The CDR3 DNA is TGTGCCAGCAGTGAAGTAGGGGGTAGCTCCTATAATTCACCCCTCCACTTT. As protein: CASSEVGGSSYNSPLHF.

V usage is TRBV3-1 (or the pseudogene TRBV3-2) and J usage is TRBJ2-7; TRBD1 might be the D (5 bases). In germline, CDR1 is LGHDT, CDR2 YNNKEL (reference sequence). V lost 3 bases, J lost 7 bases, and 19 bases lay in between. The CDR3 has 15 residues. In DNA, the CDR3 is TGTGCCAGCAGCCATGCTAGGACATCTAGGCTTGAGCAGTACTTC. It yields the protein CASSHARTSRLEQYF.

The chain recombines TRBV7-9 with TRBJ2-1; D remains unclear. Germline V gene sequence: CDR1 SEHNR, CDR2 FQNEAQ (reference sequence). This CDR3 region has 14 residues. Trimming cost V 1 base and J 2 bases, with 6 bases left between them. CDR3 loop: CASSLDSAYNEQFF. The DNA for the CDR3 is TGTGCCAGCAGCTTAGATTCCGCCTACAATGAGCAGTTCTTC.

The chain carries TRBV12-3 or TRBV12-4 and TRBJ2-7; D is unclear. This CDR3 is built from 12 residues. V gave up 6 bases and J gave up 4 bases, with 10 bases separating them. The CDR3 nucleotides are TGTGCCAGCAGACAAGGAGCATACGAGCAGTACTTC. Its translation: CASRQGAYEQYF.

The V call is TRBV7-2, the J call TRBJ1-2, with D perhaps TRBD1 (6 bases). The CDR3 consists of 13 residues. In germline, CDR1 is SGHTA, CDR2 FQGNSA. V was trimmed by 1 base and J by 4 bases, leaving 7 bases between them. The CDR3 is CASSLGTVYGYTF. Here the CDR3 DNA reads TGTGCCAGCAGCTTAGGGACAGTCTATGGCTACACCTTC.

The DNA of the CDR3 is TGTGCCAGCAGACAGGGGGCTTCACCCCTCCACTTT. It yields the protein CASRQGASPLHF. The chain joins TRBV6-5 to TRBJ1-6, with 9 nucleotides matching TRBD1. Trimming removed 6 bases from V and 9 bases from J; junction bases left unmatched: 0. This CDR3 has 12 amino acids. Germline loops: CDR1 MNHEY, CDR2 SVGAGI.

The CDR3 DNA sequence: TGCGCCAGCAGCCAAGAGACTATCGTGAATTCTGAAGCTTTCTTT. Amino acid sequence: CASSQETIVNSEAFF. The chain uses TRBV4-1 and TRBJ1-1; no clear D. Deletions cut 0 bases from V and 6 bases from J, with 14 bases between. The CDR3 length is 15 residues. Germline values: CDR1 MGHRA, CDR2 YSYEKL.

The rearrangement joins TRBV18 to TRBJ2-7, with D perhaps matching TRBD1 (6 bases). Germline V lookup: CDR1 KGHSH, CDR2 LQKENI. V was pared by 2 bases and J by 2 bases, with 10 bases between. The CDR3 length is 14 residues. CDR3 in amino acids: CASSPTTGTYEQYF. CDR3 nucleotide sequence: TGTGCCAGCTCACCAACGACAGGAACCTACGAGCAGTACTTC.

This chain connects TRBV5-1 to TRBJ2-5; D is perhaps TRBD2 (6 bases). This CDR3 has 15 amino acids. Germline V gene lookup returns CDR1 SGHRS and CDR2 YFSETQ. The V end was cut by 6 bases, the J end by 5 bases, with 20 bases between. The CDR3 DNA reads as TGCGCCAGCAACCGGGAGCCCTCTGGCTTGGAGACCCAGTACTTC. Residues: CASNREPSGLETQYF.

The CDR3 reads CASSPAGTVNTEAFF. CDR3 DNA sequence: TGTGCCAGCAGCCCCGCGGGGACTGTGAACACTGAAGCTTTCTTT. The chain links TRBV4-2 to TRBJ1-1; tentatively, D is TRBD1 (5 bases). This CDR3 has 15 amino acids. V was pared by 4 bases and J by 0 bases, with 12 bases between. Germline assignment: CDR1 LGHNA and CDR2 YNFKEQ.

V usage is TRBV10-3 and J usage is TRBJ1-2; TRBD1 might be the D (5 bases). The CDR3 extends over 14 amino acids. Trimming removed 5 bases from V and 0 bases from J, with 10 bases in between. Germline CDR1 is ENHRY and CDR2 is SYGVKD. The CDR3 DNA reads TGTGCCATCAGTAGTAGACAGACTAACTATGGCTACACCTTC. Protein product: CAISSRQTNYGYTF.

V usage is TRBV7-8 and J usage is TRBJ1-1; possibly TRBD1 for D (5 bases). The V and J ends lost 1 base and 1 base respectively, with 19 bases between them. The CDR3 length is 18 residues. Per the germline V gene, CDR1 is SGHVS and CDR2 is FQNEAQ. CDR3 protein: CASSLGRGRGWANTEAFF. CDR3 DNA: TGTGCCAGCAGCTTAGGGAGGGGACGGGGTTGGGCGAACACTGAAGCTTTCTTT.

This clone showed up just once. CDR3 sequence (DNA): TGTGCCAGCAGTCCTCCTATAAGGACTAGCACAGATACGCAGTATTTT. Residues: CASSPPIRTSTDTQYF. The V gene is TRBV27, the J gene TRBJ2-3; D is possibly TRBD2 (5 bases). CDR1 is MNHEY, CDR2 SMNVEV, per germline (reference sequence). The CDR3 length is 16 residues. V shed 5 bases and J shed 0 bases, with 15 bases lying between them.

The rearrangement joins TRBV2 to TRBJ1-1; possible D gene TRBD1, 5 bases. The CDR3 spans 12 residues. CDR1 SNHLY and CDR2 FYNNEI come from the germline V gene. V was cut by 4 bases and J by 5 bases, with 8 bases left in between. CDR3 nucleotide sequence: TGTGCCAGCAGTGTGACAGTGACTGAAGCTTTCTTT. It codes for CASSVTVTEAFF.

CDR3 loop: CAISESQRSSYNEQFF. Written as DNA, the CDR3 is TGTGCCATCAGTGAAAGCCAGAGGAGCTCCTACAATGAGCAGTTCTTC. This rearrangement joins TRBV10-3 to TRBJ2-1, with D unresolved. From germline, CDR1 is ENHRY and CDR2 SYGVKD. Trimming stripped 3 bases from V and 0 bases from J, with 12 bases between. The CDR3 covers 16 residues.

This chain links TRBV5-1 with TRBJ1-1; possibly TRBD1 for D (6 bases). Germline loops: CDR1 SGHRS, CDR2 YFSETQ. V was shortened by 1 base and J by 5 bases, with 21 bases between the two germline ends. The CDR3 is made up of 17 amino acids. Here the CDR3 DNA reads TGCGCCAGCAGCTTGACTGGACAGACTCTAATAGGGACTGAAGCTTTCTTT. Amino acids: CASSLTGQTLIGTEAFF.